One sample yielded the 20 T cell receptor beta chains listed below, sequenced in a study of blood T cells in healthy people across ages. A second PCR, run for about 7 to 11 cycles, used a sample-barcoded 5' primer plus a J-beta primer mix. TCRdb fed the 5' RACE reads into MiXCR, producing one record per CDR3 protein. The sample lists 700,000 to 950,000 distinct CDR3 sequences; 40% to 45% were seen once. The material sequenced was blood. The receptors shown here come from a woman aged 55-70 years in good health.

This clonotype was picked up a small number of times. V usage is TRBV3-1 and J usage is TRBJ1-2; unclear D gene. Germline V gene data show CDR1 as LGHDT and CDR2 as YNNKEL (reference sequence). This CDR3 has 14 residues. V was pared by 1 base and J by 7 bases, with 13 bases between. The CDR3 region has the DNA TGTGCCAGCAGCCAAGCCCTATTAGGGAGTGGCTACACCTTC. It specifies CASSQALLGSGYTF.

The genes are TRBV11-1 and TRBJ2-1, with 10 positions matching TRBD2. The end of the DNA is better explained by TRBJ2-7, so the J call may be wrong. This CDR3 comprises 17 residues. In germline, CDR1 is SGHAT, CDR2 FQDESV (reference sequence). The CDR3: CASSLEMSGGAYNEQYF. DNA of the CDR3: TGTGCCAGCAGCTTAGAAATGAGCGGGGGGGCCTACAATGAGCAGTACTTC.

About this clonotype itself: The junction and the germline gene differ at one end; a read error may be behind it. V and J are TRBV13 and TRBJ2-6; the D is unclear. Germline V CDR1 and CDR2: PRHDT, FYEKMQ (reference sequence). The CDR3 has 14 amino acids. The CDR3 DNA is TGTGCCGGCAGGAAGGGTGCTGGGGCCAACGTCCTGACTTTC. Its protein is CAGRKGAGANVLTF.

J is TRBJ2-1 and V is TRBV11-2; D remains unclear. V dropped 5 bases and J dropped 7 bases, with 12 bases sitting between them. In germline, CDR1 is SGHAT, CDR2 FQNNGV. The CDR3 has 13 amino acids. The CDR3: CASSPSLANEQFF. CDR3 sequence (DNA): TGTGCCAGCAGCCCCAGTTTAGCTAATGAGCAGTTCTTC.

V gene TRBV4-3 combines with J gene TRBJ2-3; no firm D call. Looked up from germline, CDR1 is LGHNA and CDR2 is YSLEER. Deletions cut 1 base from V and 6 bases from J, with 11 bases between. The CDR3 spans 14 residues. In DNA, the CDR3 is TGCGCCAGCAGCCAAGCGGCCCTTGTCGATACGCAGTATTTT. Protein product: CASSQAALVDTQYF.

The rearrangement links TRBV19 to TRBJ2-1, with 14 bases matching TRBD2. Germline CDR1 and CDR2: LNHDA and SQIVND (reference sequence). The junction had 7 bases not matched to a gene; V was cut back by 5 bases and J by 7 bases. This CDR3 has 16 residues. CDR3 sequence: CASSLSGTSGGNEQFF. CDR3 nucleotide sequence: TGTGCCAGTAGTCTCTCCGGGACTAGCGGGGGAAATGAGCAGTTCTTC.

V gene TRBV10-3 combines with J gene TRBJ2-5, with D perhaps being TRBD1 or TRBD2 (7 bases each). CDR3 size: 13 residues. V lost 10 bases, J lost 1 base, and 13 bases lay in between. CDR1 ENHRY and CDR2 SYGVKD come from the germline V gene. The CDR3 protein is CATGGARQETQYF. The CDR3 DNA reads TGTGCCACAGGGGGGGCCCGCCAAGAGACCCAGTACTTC.

This clonotype was seen many times. The gene calls are TRBV29-1 and TRBJ2-3; maybe TRBD1 (6 bases). Germline-derived CDR1 and CDR2 are SQVTM and ANQGSEA. V was trimmed by 0 bases and J by 0 bases, leaving 13 bases between them. This CDR3 has 16 amino acids. The CDR3: CSVEDRQVSSTDTQYF. DNA for the CDR3: TGCAGCGTTGAAGACCGACAGGTCTCGAGCACAGATACGCAGTATTTT.

The chain has TRBV12-3 or TRBV12-4 and TRBJ2-7, with D perhaps matching TRBD1 (6 bases). This CDR3 comprises 15 residues. The V and J ends lost 6 bases and 4 bases respectively, with 19 bases between them. CDR3: CASSHLQGNLYEQYF. Written as DNA, the CDR3 is TGTGCCAGCAGCCATCTTCAGGGGAACCTTTACGAGCAGTACTTC.

This clonotype turned up a few times. V and J are TRBV6-5 and TRBJ2-1, with 9 bases matching TRBD1. With 6 bases clipped from V and 7 bases from J, the junction kept 13 bases outside the gene matches. CDR3 length: 16 amino acids. Germline CDR1 is MNHEY and CDR2 is SVGAGI. CDR3 in amino acids: CASSHSVGQGRNEQFF. The CDR3 DNA reads TGTGCCAGCAGCCACTCCGTCGGACAGGGGAGAAATGAGCAGTTCTTC.

V is TRBV29-1 and J is TRBJ2-7; D unresolved. The CDR3 loop spans 12 amino acids. The V end lost 3 bases, the J end lost 3 bases, and 9 bases lay between the germline ends. CDR1 SQVTM and CDR2 ANQGSEA come from the germline V gene. The CDR3 sequence is CSVDLGSYEQYF. In nucleotides, the CDR3 is TGCAGCGTTGATCTTGGCAGCTACGAGCAGTACTTC.

This chain joins TRBV5-6 and TRBJ2-1; D may be TRBD1 (6 bases). Per the germline V gene, CDR1 is SGHDT and CDR2 is YYEEEE. The V gene lost 2 bases and the J gene lost 3 bases, with 15 bases spanning the gap. The CDR3 is made up of 16 amino acids. As DNA, the CDR3 is TGTGCCAGCAGCTTATACAGGGAAAGAGTCTACAATGAGCAGTTCTTC. This gives the protein CASSLYRERVYNEQFF.

The CDR3 DNA sequence: TGCAGTGCTAAGGAGGGACACCTGAACACTGAAGCTTTCTTT. It specifies CSAKEGHLNTEAFF. The gene calls are TRBV20-1 and TRBJ1-1, with a tentative D call TRBD1 (6 bases). Germline-derived CDR1 and CDR2 are DFQATT and SNEGSKA (reference sequence). This CDR3 contains 14 residues. V shed 4 bases and J shed 0 bases, with 12 bases lying between them.

This chain joins TRBV28 and TRBJ2-7; 8 bases align to TRBD1. This CDR3 has 16 amino acids. CDR1 is MDHEN, CDR2 SYDVKM, per germline. V was pared by 1 base and J by 1 base, with 6 bases of the junction left unmatched. CDR3 sequence reads: CASSLSGTGDSYEQYF. DNA of the CDR3: TGTGCCAGCAGTTTATCAGGGACAGGTGATTCCTACGAGCAGTACTTC.

This chain joins TRBV20-1 and TRBJ2-4, with 15 nucleotides matching TRBD2. Germline lookup yields CDR1 DFQATT and CDR2 SNEGSKA (reference sequence). This CDR3 is built from 16 residues. Trimming removed 0 bases from V and 6 bases from J; junction bases left unmatched: 3. CDR3 in amino acids: CSARDRTSGGANIQYF. The DNA for the CDR3 is TGCAGTGCTAGAGATCGGACTAGCGGGGGGGCAAACATTCAGTACTTC.

This clonotype has at least ten counts. The chain's CDR3 is CASSRVAYGYTF. The CDR3 DNA reads TGTGCCAGCAGCAGGGTGGCGTATGGCTACACCTTC. The chain is built from TRBV7-9 and TRBJ1-2; D ambiguous. This CDR3 comprises 12 residues. The V gene lost 5 bases and the J gene lost 5 bases, with 9 bases spanning the gap. The germline V gene encodes CDR1 SEHNR and CDR2 FQNEAQ (reference sequence).

This clonotype was seen a few times. The chain links TRBV9 to TRBJ1-1, with D uncertain. CDR3 size: 13 residues. The V end was cut by 3 bases, the J end by 1 base, with 7 bases between. Germline V gene data show CDR1 as SGDLS and CDR2 as YYNGEE. CDR3 sequence reads: CASSADKNTEAFF. The CDR3 nucleotides read TGTGCCAGCAGCGCGGATAAGAACACTGAAGCTTTCTTT.

The chain has TRBV20-1 and TRBJ1-2; TRBD1 matches at 7 bases. CDR3 length: 13 residues. The V and J ends lost 2 bases and 4 bases, in that order; junction bases with no gene match: 4. Germline loops: CDR1 DFQATT, CDR2 SNEGSKA (reference sequence). The CDR3 spells CSARWRGLYGYTF. In DNA, the CDR3 is TGCAGTGCTAGATGGAGGGGGCTCTATGGCTACACCTTC.

This clonotype has more than one count but fewer than ten. The rearrangement joins TRBV6-2 or TRBV6-3 to TRBJ2-4, with 8 bases that match TRBD1. The ends lost 5 bases at V and 4 bases at J; junction bases unmatched: 7. Germline V gene lookup returns CDR1 MNHEY and CDR2 SVGEGT. The CDR3 extends over 15 amino acids. The CDR3 reads CASSTRTGIKNIQYF. Written as DNA, the CDR3 is TGTGCCAGCAGTACACGGACAGGGATTAAAAACATTCAGTACTTC.

In its sample, this clonotype was seen once. Since a much larger clone is just one base distant, this may be a read error. This chain uses TRBV7-3 with TRBJ2-6; D is possibly TRBD2 (6 bases). The CDR3 spans 15 residues. Germline V gene lookup returns CDR1 SGHTA and CDR2 FQGTGA. The CDR3 DNA reads TGTGCCAGCAGTATTGGGGACTCTGGGGCCAACGTCCCGACTTTC. It codes for CASSIGDSGANVPTF.